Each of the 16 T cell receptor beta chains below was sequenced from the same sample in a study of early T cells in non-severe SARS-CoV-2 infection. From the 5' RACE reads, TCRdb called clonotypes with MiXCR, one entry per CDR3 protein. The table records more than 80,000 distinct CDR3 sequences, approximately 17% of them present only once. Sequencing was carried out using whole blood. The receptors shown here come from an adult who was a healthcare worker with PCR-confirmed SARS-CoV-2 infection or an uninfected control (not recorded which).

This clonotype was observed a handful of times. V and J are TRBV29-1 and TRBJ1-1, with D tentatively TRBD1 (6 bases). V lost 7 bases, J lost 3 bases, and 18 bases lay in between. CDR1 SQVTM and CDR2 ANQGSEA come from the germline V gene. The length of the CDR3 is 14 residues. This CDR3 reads CSADRGGVYTEAFF. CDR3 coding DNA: TGCAGCGCAGATCGAGGGGGAGTGTACACTGAAGCTTTCTTT.

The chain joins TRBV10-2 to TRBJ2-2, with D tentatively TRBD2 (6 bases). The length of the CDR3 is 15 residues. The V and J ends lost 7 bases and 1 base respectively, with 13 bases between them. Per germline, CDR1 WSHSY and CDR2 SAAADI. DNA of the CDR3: TGCGCCAGCAACTTCGCGGGGATGAACACCGGGGAGCTGTTTTTT. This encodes CASNFAGMNTGELFF.

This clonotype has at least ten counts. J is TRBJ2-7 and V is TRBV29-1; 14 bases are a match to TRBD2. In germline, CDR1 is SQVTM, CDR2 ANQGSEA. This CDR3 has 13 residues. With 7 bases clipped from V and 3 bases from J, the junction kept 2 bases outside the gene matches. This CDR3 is CSAGTSGSYEQYF. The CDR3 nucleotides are TGCAGCGCCGGGACTAGCGGGAGCTACGAGCAGTACTTC.

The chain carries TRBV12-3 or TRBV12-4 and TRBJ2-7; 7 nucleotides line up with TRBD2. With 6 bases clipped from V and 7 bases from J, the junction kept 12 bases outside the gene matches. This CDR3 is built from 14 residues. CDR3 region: CASSNGGTVGEQYF. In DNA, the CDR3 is TGTGCCAGCAGCAACGGGGGGACCGTTGGAGAGCAGTACTTC.

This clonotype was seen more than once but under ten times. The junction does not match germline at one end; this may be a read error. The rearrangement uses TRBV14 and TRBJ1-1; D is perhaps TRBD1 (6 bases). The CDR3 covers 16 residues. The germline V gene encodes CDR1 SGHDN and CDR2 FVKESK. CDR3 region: CASSQSSGTMKTEAFF. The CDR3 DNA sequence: TGTGCCAGCAGCCAAAGCTCCGGGACAATGAAAACTGAAGCTTTCTTT.

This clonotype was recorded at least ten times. The CDR3 loop reads CASREGTGALTNTEAFF. The CDR3 DNA reads TGTGCCAGCAGGGAGGGGACAGGGGCGTTGACGAACACTGAAGCTTTCTTT. The gene calls are TRBV7-8 and TRBJ1-1, with 10 bases fitting TRBD1. The CDR3 has 17 residues. The junction had 11 bases not matched to a gene; V was cut back by 6 bases and J by 1 base. CDR1 is SGHVS and CDR2 is FQNEAQ in the germline V gene.

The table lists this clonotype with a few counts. CDR3 sequence (DNA): TGTGCCAGCTCAAAGGGGGCGACAGTTGGCTACACCTTC. Protein product: CASSKGATVGYTF. V and J are TRBV12-3 or TRBV12-4 and TRBJ1-2; the match to TRBD1 covers 7 bases. After removal of 8 bases from V and 7 bases from J, the junction contained 10 bases not matched to a gene. The CDR3 is 13 amino acids.

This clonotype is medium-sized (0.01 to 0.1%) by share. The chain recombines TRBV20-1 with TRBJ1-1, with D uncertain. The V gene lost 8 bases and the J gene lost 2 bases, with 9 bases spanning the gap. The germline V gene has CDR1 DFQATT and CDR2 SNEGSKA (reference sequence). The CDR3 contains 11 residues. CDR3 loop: CSQTFNTEAFF. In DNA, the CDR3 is TGCAGTCAGACCTTTAACACTGAAGCTTTCTTT.

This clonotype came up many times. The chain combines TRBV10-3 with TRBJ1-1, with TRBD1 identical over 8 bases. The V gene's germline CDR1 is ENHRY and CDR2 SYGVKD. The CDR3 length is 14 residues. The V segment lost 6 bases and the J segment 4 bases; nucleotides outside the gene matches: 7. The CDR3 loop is CAIRETGVGTEAFF. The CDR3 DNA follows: TGTGCCATCAGGGAGACAGGGGTTGGCACTGAAGCTTTCTTT.

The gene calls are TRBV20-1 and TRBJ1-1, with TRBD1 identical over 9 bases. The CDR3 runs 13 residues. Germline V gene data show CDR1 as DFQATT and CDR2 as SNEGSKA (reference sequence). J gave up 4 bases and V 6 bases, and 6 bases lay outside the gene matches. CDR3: CSAITGGGTEAFF. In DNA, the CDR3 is TGCAGTGCCATCACAGGGGGCGGCACTGAAGCTTTCTTT.

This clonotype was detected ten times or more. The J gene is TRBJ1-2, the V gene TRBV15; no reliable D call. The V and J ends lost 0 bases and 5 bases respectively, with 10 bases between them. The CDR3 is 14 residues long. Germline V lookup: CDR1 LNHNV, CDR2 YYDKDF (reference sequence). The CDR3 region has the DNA TGTGCCACCAGCAGAGATTACGGGGTTTATGGCTACACCTTC. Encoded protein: CATSRDYGVYGYTF. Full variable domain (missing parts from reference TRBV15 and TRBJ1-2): DAMVIQNPRYQVTQFGKPVTLSCSQTLNHNVMYWYQQKSSQAPKLLFHYYDKDFNNEADTPDNFQSRRPNTSFCFLDIRSPGLGDTAMYLCATSRDYGVYGYTFGSGTRLTVV.

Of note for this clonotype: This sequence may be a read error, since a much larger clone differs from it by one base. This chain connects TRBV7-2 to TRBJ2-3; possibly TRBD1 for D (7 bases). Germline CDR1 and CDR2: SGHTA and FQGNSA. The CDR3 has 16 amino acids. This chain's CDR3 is CAGSRQGGLETDTQYF. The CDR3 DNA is TGTGCCGGCAGCCGACAGGGAGGTTTGGAGACAGATACGCAGTATTTT.

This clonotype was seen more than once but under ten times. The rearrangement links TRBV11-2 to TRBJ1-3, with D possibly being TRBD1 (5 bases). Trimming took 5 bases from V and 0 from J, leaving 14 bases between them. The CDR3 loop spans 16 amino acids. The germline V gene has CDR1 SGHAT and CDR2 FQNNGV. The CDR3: CASSQGRGRSGNTIYF. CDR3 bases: TGTGCCAGCAGCCAAGGGAGGGGACGCTCTGGAAACACCATATATTTT.

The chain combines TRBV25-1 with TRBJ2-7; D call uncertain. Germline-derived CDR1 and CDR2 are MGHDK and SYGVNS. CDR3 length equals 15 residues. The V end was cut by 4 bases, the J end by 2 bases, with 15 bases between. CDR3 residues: CASSVGVDIPYEQYF. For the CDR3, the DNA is TGTGCCAGCAGTGTCGGTGTAGATATCCCCTACGAGCAGTACTTC.

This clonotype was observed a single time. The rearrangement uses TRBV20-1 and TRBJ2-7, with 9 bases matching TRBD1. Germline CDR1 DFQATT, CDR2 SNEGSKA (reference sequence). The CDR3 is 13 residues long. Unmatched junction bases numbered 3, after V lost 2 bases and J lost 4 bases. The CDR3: CSARPGQGYEQYF. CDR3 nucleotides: TGCAGTGCTAGACCGGGACAGGGATACGAGCAGTACTTC.

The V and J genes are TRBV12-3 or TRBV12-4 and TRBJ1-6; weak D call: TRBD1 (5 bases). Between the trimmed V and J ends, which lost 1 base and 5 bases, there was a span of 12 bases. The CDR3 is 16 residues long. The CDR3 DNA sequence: TGTGCCAGCAGTTTAGACAGGCCTCTGAATAATTCACCCCTCCACTTT. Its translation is CASSLDRPLNNSPLHF.